A selection of T cell receptor beta chains follows, all from one sample in a study of Ad26.COV2.S vaccination and SARS-CoV-2 variants. The repertoire was sequenced with immunoSEQ multiplex PCR; TCRdb's copy has only in-frame clones and lacks some. Seen here are 350,000 to 450,000 clones, approximately 83% observed once, and the top ten hold around 7.4%. The sequencing here drew on peripheral blood, taken in a trial of Ad26.COV2.S vaccine versus placebo. Every receptor here comes from a person between 18 and 60 years old who received the Ad26.COV2.S COVID-19 vaccine or a placebo. Each CDR3 is given without its conserved first and last residue.

v_gene: TRBV7-2
j_gene: TRBJ2-2
CDR3aa: ASSFRTGTGELF

v_gene: TRBV9
j_gene: TRBJ2-1
CDR3aa: ASSPPQGAPRNEQF

v_gene: TRBV6-2/TRBV6-3
j_gene: TRBJ1-2
CDR3aa: ASSYSDAGRGYT

v_gene: TRBV11-3
j_gene: TRBJ1-1
CDR3aa: ASSTTVNTEAF

v_gene: TRBV6-5
j_gene: TRBJ2-1
CDR3aa: ASRYTNSYNEQF

v_gene: TRBV10-3
j_gene: TRBJ2-5
CDR3aa: AISVSPPPQETQY

v_gene: TRBV18
j_gene: TRBJ2-3
CDR3aa: ASSQMTGGFNTQY

v_gene: TRBV19
j_gene: TRBJ2-1
CDR3aa: ASRLTGLGHEQF

v_gene: TRBV4-1
j_gene: TRBJ1-2
CDR3aa: ASSPLTGSGHGYT

v_gene: TRBV6-5
j_gene: TRBJ1-1
CDR3aa: ASSYSPGGNTEAF

v_gene: TRBV19
j_gene: TRBJ2-7
CDR3aa: ASSISSGTTAKY

v_gene: TRBV3-1/TRBV3-2
j_gene: TRBJ2-1
CDR3aa: ASSQEAGDRPYNEQF

v_gene: TRBV27
j_gene: TRBJ2-7
CDR3aa: ASSRGRYYEQY

v_gene: TRBV5-6
j_gene: TRBJ2-1
CDR3aa: ASSQLRTSESAEQF

v_gene: TRBV18
j_gene: TRBJ1-3
CDR3aa: ASSPGTGVGNTIY

v_gene: TRBV12-2
j_gene: TRBJ1-2
CDR3aa: ASRLDEGMS

v_gene: TRBV15
j_gene: TRBJ1-4
CDR3aa: ATSRDLVGTGEKLF

v_gene: TRBV6-6
j_gene: TRBJ1-2
CDR3aa: ASAPGWGDTRHGYT

v_gene: TRBV9
j_gene: TRBJ2-7
CDR3aa: ASSPPGTQGAYEQY

v_gene: TRBV12-3/TRBV12-4
j_gene: TRBJ2-2
CDR3aa: ASSLQGTGELF

v_gene: TRBV15
j_gene: TRBJ1-1
CDR3aa: ATSAGTVLSNTEAF

v_gene: TRBV5-4
j_gene: TRBJ1-1
CDR3aa: ASSSAENMNTEAF

v_gene: TRBV2
j_gene: TRBJ1-5
CDR3aa: ASSEATYGTFNQPQH

v_gene: TRBV7-9
j_gene: TRBJ2-6
CDR3aa: ASINVSYSGANVLT

v_gene: TRBV7-9
j_gene: TRBJ1-2
CDR3aa: ASSWSGALRGGYT

v_gene: TRBV13
j_gene: TRBJ2-7
CDR3aa: ASSLLADFSYEQY

v_gene: TRBV6-5
j_gene: TRBJ1-1
CDR3aa: ASSYTQDYDEAF

v_gene: TRBV6-5
j_gene: TRBJ1-5
CDR3aa: ASSYGSHQPQH

v_gene: TRBV20-1
j_gene: TRBJ2-7
CDR3aa: SAFSGEQY

v_gene: TRBV4-1
j_gene: TRBJ2-5
CDR3aa: ASMPAGGGQETQY

v_gene: TRBV30
j_gene: TRBJ2-1
CDR3aa: AWGADSSSYNEQF

v_gene: TRBV18
j_gene: TRBJ1-3
CDR3aa: ASSREDGNTIY

v_gene: TRBV6-5
j_gene: TRBJ1-5
CDR3aa: ASSSTGFWPQH

v_gene: TRBV10-3
j_gene: TRBJ1-1
CDR3aa: ATKNRVGRDTEAF

v_gene: TRBV10-3
j_gene: TRBJ2-7
CDR3aa: AISDGDFFYEQY

v_gene: TRBV6-5
j_gene: TRBJ1-3
CDR3aa: ASSYQGGHGNTIY

v_gene: TRBV6-5
j_gene: TRBJ2-5
CDR3aa: ASRAYDRPRETQY

v_gene: TRBV5-6
j_gene: TRBJ2-1
CDR3aa: ASSLRSSSYNEQF

v_gene: TRBV11-2
j_gene: TRBJ2-7
CDR3aa: ASRHPWDSHEQY

v_gene: TRBV4-1
j_gene: TRBJ1-5
CDR3aa: ASSQDLHQPQH

v_gene: TRBV18
j_gene: TRBJ1-5
CDR3aa: ASSPESSHQPQH

v_gene: TRBV29-1
j_gene: TRBJ2-7
CDR3aa: SAKRDRAFYEQY

v_gene: TRBV18
j_gene: TRBJ2-7
CDR3aa: ASSLRYEQY

v_gene: TRBV7-8
j_gene: TRBJ2-1
CDR3aa: ASSLAQGSYNEQF

v_gene: TRBV11-2
j_gene: TRBJ2-1
CDR3aa: ASSATGLKQF

v_gene: TRBV4-1
j_gene: TRBJ2-5
CDR3aa: ASSQEVRYQETQY

v_gene: TRBV19
j_gene: TRBJ1-3
CDR3aa: ASEWGNTIY

v_gene: TRBV5-6
j_gene: TRBJ2-7
CDR3aa: ASRRRIADTYEQY

v_gene: TRBV28
j_gene: TRBJ1-2
CDR3aa: ASSLGEFGYT

v_gene: TRBV15
j_gene: TRBJ1-2
CDR3aa: ATSRDRVAGLT

v_gene: TRBV15
j_gene: TRBJ2-3
CDR3aa: ATSTRSYDTQY

v_gene: TRBV19
j_gene: TRBJ2-1
CDR3aa: ASSIPGRDEQF